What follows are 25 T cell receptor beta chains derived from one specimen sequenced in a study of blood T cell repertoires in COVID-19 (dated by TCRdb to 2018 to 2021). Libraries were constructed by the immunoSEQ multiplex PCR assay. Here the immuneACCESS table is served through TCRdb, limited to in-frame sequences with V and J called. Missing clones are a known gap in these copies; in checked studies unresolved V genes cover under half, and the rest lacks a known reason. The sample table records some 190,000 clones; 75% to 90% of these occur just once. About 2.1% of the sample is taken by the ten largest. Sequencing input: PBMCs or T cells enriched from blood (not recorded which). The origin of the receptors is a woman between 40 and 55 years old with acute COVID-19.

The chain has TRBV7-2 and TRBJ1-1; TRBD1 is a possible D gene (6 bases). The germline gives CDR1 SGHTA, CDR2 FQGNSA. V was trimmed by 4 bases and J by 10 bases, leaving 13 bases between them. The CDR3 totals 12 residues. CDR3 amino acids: CASSSRVQGAFF. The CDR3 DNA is TGTGCCAGCAGCTCTAGAGTACAGGGAGCTTTCTTT.

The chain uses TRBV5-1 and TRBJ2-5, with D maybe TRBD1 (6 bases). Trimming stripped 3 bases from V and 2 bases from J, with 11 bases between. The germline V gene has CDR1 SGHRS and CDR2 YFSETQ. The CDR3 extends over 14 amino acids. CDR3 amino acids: CASSSIDRQETQYF. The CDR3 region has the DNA TGCGCCAGCAGCTCCATTGACAGGCAAGAGACCCAGTACTTC. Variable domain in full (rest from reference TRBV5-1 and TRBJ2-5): KAGVTQTPRYLIKTRGQQVTLSCSPISGHRSVSWYQQTPGQGLQFLFEYFSETQRNKGNFPGRFSGRQFSNSRSEMNVSTLELGDSALYLCASSSIDRQETQYFGPGTRLLVL.

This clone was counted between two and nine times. CDR3 in amino acids: CASSQEPPMGQWDQPQHF. CDR3 DNA: TGCGCCAGCAGCCAAGAACCCCCGATGGGGCAATGGGATCAGCCCCAGCATTTT. The chain has TRBV4-1 and TRBJ1-5; TRBD1 is a possible D gene (5 bases). CDR3 size: 18 residues. V lost 0 bases, J lost 5 bases, and 20 bases lay in between. CDR1 is MGHRA and CDR2 is YSYEKL in the germline V gene.

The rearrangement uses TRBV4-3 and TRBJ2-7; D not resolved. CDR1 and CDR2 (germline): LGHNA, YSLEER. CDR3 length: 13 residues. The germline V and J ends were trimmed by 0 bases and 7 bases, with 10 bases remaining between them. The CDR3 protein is CASSQDLAREQYF. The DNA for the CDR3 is TGCGCCAGCAGCCAAGATTTAGCACGGGAGCAGTACTTC.

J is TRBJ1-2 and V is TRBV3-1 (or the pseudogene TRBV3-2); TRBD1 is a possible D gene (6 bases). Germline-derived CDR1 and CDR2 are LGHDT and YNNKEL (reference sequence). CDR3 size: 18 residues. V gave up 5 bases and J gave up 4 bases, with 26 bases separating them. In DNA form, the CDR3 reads TGTGCCAGCAGCGATTCAATGACAGGTGGATCTTTTTCCTATGGCTACACCTTC. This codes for CASSDSMTGGSFSYGYTF.

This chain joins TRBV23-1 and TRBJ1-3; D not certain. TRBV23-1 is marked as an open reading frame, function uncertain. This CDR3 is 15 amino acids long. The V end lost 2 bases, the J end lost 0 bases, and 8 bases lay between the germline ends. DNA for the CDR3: TGCGCCAGCAGTCAAACGGTCGACTCTGGAAACACCATATATTTT. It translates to CASSQTVDSGNTIYF.

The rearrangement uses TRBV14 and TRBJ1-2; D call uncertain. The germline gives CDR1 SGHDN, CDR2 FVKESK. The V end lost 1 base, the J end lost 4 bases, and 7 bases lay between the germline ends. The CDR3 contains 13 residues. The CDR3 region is CASSQGGIYGYTF. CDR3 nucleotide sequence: TGTGCCAGCAGCCAAGGAGGGATCTATGGCTACACCTTC. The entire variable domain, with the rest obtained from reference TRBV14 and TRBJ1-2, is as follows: EAGVTQFPSHSVIEKGQTVTLRCDPISGHDNLYWYRRVMGKEIKFLLHFVKESKQDESGMPNNRFLAERTGGTYSTLKVQPAELEDSGVYFCASSQGGIYGYTFGSGTRLTVV.

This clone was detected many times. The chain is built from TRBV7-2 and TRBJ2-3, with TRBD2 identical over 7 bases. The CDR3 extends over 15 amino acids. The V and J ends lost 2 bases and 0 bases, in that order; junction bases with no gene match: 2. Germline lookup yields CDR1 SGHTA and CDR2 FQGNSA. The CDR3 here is CASSLSGTSTDTQYF. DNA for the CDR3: TGTGCCAGCAGCTTAAGCGGGACTAGCACAGATACGCAGTATTTT. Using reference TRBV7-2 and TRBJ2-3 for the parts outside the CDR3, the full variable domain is GAGVSQSPSNKVTEKGKDVELRCDPISGHTALYWYRQSLGQGLEFLIYFQGNSAPDKSGLPSDRFSAERTGGSVSTLTIQRTQQEDSAVYLCASSLSGTSTDTQYFGPGTRLTVL.

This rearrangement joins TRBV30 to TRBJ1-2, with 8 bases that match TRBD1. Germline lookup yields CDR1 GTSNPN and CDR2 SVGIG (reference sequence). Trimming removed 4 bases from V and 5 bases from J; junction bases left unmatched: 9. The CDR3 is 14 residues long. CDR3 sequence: CAWTTGQGFYGYTF. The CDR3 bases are TGTGCCTGGACAACAGGACAGGGCTTTTATGGCTACACCTTC.

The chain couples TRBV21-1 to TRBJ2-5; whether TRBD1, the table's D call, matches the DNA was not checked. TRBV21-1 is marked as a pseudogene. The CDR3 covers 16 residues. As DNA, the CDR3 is TGTGCCAGCAGCCACCGGGACAGGGGGTTCCAAGAGACCCAGTACTTC. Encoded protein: CASSHRDRGFQETQYF.

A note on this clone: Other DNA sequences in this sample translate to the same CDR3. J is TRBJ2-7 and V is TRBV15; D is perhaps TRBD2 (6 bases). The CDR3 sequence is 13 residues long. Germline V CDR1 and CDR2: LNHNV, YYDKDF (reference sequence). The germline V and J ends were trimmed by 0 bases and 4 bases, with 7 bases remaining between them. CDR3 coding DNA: TGTGCCACCAGCAGAGATCGGGGGTACGAGCAGTACTTC. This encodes CATSRDRGYEQYF.

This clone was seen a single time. Here the CDR3 reads CASSLRSSQGTNTEAFF. CDR3 sequence (DNA): TGTGCCAGCAGCCTAAGAAGTTCCCAGGGTACGAACACTGAAGCTTTCTTT. The V gene is TRBV14, the J gene TRBJ1-1; possible D gene TRBD1, 5 bases. The V end was cut by 4 bases, the J end by 1 base, with 19 bases between. Germline CDR1 reads SGHDN; CDR2 reads FVKESK. The CDR3 contains 17 residues.

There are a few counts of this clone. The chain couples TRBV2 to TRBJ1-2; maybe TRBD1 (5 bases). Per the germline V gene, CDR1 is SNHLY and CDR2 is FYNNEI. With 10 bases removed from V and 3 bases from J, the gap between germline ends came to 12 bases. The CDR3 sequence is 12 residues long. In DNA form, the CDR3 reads TGTGCCACCGCCGGACAAGACTATGGCTACACCTTC. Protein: CATAGQDYGYTF.

The CDR3 nucleotides read TGCGCCAATCGGGACAGCAATGAAAAACTGTTTTTT. Encoded protein: CANRDSNEKLFF. V and J are TRBV10-1 and TRBJ1-4, with 7 bases lining up with TRBD1. Per the germline V gene, CDR1 is WNHNN and CDR2 is SYGVQD (reference sequence). CDR3 length: 12 amino acids. V lost 10 bases, J lost 5 bases, and 4 bases stayed unmatched.

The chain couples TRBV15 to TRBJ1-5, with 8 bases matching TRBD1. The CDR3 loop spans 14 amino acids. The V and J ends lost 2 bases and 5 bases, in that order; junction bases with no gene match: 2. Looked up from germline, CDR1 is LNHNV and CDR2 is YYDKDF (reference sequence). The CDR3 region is CATSRTGGHQPQHF. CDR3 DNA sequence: TGTGCCACCAGCAGAACAGGGGGACATCAGCCCCAGCATTTT.

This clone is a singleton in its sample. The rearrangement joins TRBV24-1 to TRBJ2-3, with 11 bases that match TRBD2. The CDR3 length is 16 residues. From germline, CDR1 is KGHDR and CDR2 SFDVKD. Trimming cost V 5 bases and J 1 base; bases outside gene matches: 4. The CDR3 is CATSGPLAGGTDTQYF. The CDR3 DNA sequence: TGTGCCACCAGTGGCCCACTAGCGGGGGGCACAGATACGCAGTATTTT.

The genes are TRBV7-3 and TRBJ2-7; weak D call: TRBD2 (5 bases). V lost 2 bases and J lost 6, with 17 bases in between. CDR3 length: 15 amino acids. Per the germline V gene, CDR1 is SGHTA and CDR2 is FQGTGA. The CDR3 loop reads CASSLLAVPVGEQYF. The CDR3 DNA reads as TGTGCCAGCAGCTTACTAGCAGTCCCTGTCGGCGAGCAGTACTTC. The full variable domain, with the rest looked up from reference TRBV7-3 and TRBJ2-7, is GAGVSQTPSNKVTEKGKYVELRCDPISGHTALYWYRQSLGQGPEFLIYFQGTGAADDSGLPNDRFFAVRPEGSVSTLKIQRTERGDSAVYLCASSLLAVPVGEQYFGPGTRLTVT.

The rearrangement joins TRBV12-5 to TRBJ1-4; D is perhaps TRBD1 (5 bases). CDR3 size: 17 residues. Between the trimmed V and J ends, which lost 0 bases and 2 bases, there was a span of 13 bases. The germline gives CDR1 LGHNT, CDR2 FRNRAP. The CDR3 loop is CASGLVFEGTTNEKLFF. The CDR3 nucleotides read TGTGCTAGTGGTTTGGTATTTGAGGGGACTACTAATGAAAAACTGTTTTTT.

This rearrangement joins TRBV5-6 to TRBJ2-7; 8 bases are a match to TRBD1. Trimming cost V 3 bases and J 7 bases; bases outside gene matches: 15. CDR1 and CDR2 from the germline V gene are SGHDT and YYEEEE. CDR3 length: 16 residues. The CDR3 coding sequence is TGTGCCAGCAGCTCGATCCAGGGGGCCCCTAGGGGAGAGCAGTACTTC. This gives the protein CASSSIQGAPRGEQYF.

The CDR3 DNA sequence: TGTGCCAGCAGTGAATTCCAGGGGTCGGCCCTCCACTTT. This encodes CASSEFQGSALHF. This chain joins TRBV6-4 and TRBJ1-6, with D maybe TRBD1 (6 bases). Trimming pared 3 bases from V and 14 bases from J, leaving 14 bases between. Germline loops: CDR1 MRHNA, CDR2 SNTAGT. The CDR3 covers 13 residues.

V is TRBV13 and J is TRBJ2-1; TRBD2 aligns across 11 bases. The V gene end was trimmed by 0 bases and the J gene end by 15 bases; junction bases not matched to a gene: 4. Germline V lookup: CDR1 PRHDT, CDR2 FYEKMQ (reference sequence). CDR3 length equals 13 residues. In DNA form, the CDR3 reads TGTGCCAGCAGCTTAGGGACTAGCGGGGAGGTGTTCTTC. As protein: CASSLGTSGEVFF. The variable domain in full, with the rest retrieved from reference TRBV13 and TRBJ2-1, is AAGVIQSPRHLIKEKRETATLKCYPIPRHDTVYWYQQGPGQDPQFLISFYEKMQSDKGSIPDRFSAQQFSDYHSELNMSSLELGDSALYFCASSLGTSGEVFFGPGTRLTVL.

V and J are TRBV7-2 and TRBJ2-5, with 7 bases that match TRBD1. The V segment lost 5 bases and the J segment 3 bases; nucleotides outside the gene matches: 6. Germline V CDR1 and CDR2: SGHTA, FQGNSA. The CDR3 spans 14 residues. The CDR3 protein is CASSLGTVEETQYF. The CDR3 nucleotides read TGTGCCAGCAGCCTAGGGACAGTCGAAGAGACCCAGTACTTC.

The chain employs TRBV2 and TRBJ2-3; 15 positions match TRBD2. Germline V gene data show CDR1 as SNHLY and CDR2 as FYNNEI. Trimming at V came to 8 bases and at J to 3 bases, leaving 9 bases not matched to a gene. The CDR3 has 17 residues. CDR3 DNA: TGTGCCAGCTTCGGACTAGCGGGGGGGCCAAGGACAGATACGCAGTATTTT. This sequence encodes CASFGLAGGPRTDTQYF.

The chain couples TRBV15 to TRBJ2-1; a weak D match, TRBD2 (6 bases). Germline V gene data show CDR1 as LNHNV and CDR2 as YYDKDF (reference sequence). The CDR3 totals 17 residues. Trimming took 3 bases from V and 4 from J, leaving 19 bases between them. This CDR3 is CATSSGSRGLFYNEQFF. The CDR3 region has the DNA TGTGCCACCAGCAGTGGGTCGCGGGGACTGTTTTACAATGAGCAGTTCTTC.

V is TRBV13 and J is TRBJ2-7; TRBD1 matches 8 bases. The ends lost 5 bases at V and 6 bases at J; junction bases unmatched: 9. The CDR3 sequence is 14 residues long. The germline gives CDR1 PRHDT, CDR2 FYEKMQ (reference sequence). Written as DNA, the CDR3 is TGTGCCAGCAGCCAGGACAGGGAAACAAGCGAGCAGTACTTC. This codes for CASSQDRETSEQYF.